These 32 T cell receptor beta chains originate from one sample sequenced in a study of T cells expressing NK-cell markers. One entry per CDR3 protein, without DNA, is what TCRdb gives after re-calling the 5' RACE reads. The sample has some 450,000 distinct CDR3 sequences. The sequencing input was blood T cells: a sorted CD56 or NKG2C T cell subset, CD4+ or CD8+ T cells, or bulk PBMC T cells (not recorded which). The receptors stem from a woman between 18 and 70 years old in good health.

The CDR3 reads CASRSGQNSGNTIYF. The V gene is TRBV12-3 or TRBV12-4, the J gene TRBJ1-3. The CDR3 is 15 residues long.

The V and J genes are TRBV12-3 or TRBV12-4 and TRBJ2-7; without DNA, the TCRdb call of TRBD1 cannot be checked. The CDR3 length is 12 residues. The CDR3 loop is CASSRVAGEQYF.

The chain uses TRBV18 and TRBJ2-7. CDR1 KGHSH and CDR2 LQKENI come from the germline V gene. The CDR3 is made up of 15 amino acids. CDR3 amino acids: CASSPGSGATYEQYF.

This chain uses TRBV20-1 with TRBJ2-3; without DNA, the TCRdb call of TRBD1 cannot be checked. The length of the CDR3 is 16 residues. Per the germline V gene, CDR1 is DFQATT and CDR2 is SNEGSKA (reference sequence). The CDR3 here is CSARDPRRGVPDTQYF.

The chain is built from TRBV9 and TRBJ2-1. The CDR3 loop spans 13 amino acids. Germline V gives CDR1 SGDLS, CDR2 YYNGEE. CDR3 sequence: CASSDSLHNEQFF.

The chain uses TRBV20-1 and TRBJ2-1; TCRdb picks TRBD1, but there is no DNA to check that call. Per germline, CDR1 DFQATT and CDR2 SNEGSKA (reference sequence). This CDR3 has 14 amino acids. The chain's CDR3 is CSAPQGALYNEQFF.

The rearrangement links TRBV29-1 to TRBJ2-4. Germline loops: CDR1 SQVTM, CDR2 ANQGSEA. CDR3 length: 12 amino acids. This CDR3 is CSVEGLKNIQYF. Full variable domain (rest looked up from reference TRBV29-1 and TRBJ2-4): SAVISQKPSRDICQRGTSLTIQCQVDSQVTMMFWYRQQPGQSLTLIATANQGSEATYESGFVIDKFPISRPNLTFSTLTVSNMSPEDSSIYLCSVEGLKNIQYFGAGTRLSVL.

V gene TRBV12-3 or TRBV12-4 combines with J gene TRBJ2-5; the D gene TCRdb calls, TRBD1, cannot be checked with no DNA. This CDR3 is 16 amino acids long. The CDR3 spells CASSSTGTDHRETQYF.

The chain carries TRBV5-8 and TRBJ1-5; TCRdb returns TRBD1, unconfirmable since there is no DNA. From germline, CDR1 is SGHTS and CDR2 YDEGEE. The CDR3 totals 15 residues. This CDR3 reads CASSPDLGANQPQHF.

CDR3 residues: CATSREVRAGRAEQFF. The J gene is TRBJ2-1, the V gene TRBV15; TCRdb calls TRBD1, which cannot be checked without DNA. The CDR3 length is 16 residues. CDR1 and CDR2 from the germline V gene are LNHNV and YYDKDF (reference sequence).

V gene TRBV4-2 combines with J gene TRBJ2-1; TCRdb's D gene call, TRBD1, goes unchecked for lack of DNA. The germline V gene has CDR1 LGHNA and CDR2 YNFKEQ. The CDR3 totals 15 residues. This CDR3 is CASSQENTGGDEQFF.

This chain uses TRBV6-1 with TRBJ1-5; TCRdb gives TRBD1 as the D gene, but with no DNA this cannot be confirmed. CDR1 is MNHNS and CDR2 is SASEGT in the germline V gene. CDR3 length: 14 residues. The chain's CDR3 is CATRTGGLNQPQHF.

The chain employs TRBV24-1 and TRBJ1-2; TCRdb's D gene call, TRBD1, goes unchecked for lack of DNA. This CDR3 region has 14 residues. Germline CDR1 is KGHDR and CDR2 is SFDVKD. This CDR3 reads CATGTGTGFYGYTF.

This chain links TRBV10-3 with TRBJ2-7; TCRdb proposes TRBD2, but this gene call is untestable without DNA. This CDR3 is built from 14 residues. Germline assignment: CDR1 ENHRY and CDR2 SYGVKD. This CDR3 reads CAISEKVRTYEQYF.

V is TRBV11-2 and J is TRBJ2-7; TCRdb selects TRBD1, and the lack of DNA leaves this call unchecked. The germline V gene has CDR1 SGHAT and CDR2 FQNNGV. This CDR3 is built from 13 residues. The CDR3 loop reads CASSSRTGLEQYF. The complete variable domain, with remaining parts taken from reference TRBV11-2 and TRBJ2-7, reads EAGVAQSPRYKIIEKRQSVAFWCNPISGHATLYWYQQILGQGPKLLIQFQNNGVVDDSQLPKDRFSAERLKGVDSTLKIQPAKLEDSAVYLCASSSRTGLEQYFGPGTRLTVT.

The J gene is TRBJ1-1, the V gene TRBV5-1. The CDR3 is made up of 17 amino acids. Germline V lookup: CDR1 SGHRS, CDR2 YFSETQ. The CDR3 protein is CASSGVPGQGVNTEAFF. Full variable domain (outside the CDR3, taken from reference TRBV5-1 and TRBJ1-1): KAGVTQTPRYLIKTRGQQVTLSCSPISGHRSVSWYQQTPGQGLQFLFEYFSETQRNKGNFPGRFSGRQFSNSRSEMNVSTLELGDSALYLCASSGVPGQGVNTEAFFGQGTRLTVV.

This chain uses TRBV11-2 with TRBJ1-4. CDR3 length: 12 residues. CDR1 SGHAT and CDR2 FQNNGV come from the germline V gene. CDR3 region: CASSSTERKLFF.

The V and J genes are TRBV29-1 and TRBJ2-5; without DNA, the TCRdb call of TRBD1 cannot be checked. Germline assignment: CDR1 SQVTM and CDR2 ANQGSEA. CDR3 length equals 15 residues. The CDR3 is CSVEDLPPSKGTQYF.

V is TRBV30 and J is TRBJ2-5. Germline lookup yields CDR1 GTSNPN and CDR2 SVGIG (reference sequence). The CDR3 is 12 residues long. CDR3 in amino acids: CAWSDRVETQYF.

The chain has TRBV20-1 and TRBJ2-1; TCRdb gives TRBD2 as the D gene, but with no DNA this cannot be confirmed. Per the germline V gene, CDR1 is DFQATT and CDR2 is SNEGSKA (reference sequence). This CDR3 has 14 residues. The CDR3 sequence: CSAFGLMDYNEQFF.

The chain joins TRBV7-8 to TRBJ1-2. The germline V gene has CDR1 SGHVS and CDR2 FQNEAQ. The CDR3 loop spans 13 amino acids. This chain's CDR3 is CASSPKQAVGYTF.

CDR3 in amino acids: CASNPRTSGGIFTDTQYF. The chain joins TRBV6-1 to TRBJ2-3; checking the TCRdb D call of TRBD2 is not possible without DNA. This CDR3 has 18 amino acids. CDR1 is MNHNS and CDR2 is SASEGT in the germline V gene.

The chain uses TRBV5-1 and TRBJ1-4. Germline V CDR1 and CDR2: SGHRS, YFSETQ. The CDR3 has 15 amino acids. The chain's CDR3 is CASSLEGATNEKLFF.

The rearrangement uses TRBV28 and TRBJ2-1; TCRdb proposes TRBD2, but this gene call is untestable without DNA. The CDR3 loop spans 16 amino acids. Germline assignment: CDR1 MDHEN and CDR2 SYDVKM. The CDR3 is CASSSELAGVYNEQFF.

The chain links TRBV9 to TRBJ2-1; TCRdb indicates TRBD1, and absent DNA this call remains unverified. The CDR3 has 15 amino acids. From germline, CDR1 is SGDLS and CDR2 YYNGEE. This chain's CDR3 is CASSRGGGSYNEQFF.

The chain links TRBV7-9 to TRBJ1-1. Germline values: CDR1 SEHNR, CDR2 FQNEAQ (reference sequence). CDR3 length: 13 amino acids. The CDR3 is CASSLGTAPEAFF.

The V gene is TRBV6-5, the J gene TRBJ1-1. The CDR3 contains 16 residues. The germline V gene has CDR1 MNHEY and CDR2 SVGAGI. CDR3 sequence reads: CASSYSNEGGNTEAFF.

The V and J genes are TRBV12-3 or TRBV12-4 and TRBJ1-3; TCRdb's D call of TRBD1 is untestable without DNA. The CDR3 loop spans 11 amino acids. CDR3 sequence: CAGVRGNTIYF.

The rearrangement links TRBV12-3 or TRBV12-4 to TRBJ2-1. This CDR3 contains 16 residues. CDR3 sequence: CASSLSGRGPYNEQFF.

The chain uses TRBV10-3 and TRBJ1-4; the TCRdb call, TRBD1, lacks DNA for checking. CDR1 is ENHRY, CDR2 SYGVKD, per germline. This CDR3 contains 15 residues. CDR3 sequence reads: CATKIAGAWNEKLFF.

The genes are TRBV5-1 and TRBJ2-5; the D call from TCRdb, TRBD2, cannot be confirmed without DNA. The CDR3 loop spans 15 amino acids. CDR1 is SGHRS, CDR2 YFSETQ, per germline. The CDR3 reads CASSLSMGPQETQYF.

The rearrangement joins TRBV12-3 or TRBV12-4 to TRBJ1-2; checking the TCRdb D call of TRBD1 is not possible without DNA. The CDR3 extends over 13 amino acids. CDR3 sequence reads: CASSSGQGDGYTF.